This entry lists 14 T cell receptor beta chains sequenced from one sample in a study of T-cell memory formation after mild COVID-19. TCRdb re-analysed the 5' RACE reads in MiXCR, keeping a single row per CDR3 protein. The table has tens of thousands of distinct CDR3 sequences, around 13% seen once. Sequenced sample: PBMCs or a T cell subset sorted from them (not recorded which). These receptors came from an adult woman who had mild COVID-19 (a few samples of this study predate the infection). Cell type and time point are not known.

The CDR3 region has the DNA TGTGCCAGCAGCGTCGCGACTAGCGAGCAGTTCTTC. Protein: CASSVATSEQFF. This rearrangement joins TRBV7-9 to TRBJ2-1; 7 nucleotides agree with TRBD2. Germline V gives CDR1 SEHNR, CDR2 FQNEAQ (reference sequence). CDR3 size: 12 residues. The ends lost 5 bases at V and 10 bases at J; junction bases unmatched: 5. Variable domain in full (rest from reference TRBV7-9 and TRBJ2-1): DTGVSQNPRHKITKRGQNVTFRCDPISEHNRLYWYRQTLGQGPEFLTYFQNEAQLEKSRLLSDRFSAERPKGSFSTLEIQRTEQGDSAMYLCASSVATSEQFFGPGTRLTVL.

The V and J genes are TRBV5-5 and TRBJ2-1; weak D call: TRBD1 (6 bases). Germline CDR1 reads SGHKS; CDR2 reads YYEKEE (reference sequence). V lost 4 bases and J 4 bases, leaving 12 bases between the germline ends. The CDR3 covers 14 residues. CDR3 DNA sequence: TGTGCCAGCAGCACAACAGACAGGTACAATGAGCAGTTCTTC. Its protein is CASSTTDRYNEQFF.

The gene calls are TRBV19 and TRBJ2-2, with D possibly called TRBD1 or TRBD2 (6 bases each). This CDR3 has 13 amino acids. The V end lost 8 bases, the J end lost 6 bases, and 13 bases lay between the germline ends. Looked up from germline, CDR1 is LNHDA and CDR2 is SQIVND (reference sequence). In DNA form, the CDR3 reads TGTGCCAGTCGGGGGCGCCGGGCCGGGGAGCTGTTTTTT. This encodes CASRGRRAGELFF.

This clonotype has more than one count but fewer than ten. The rearrangement uses TRBV7-9 and TRBJ2-7; D may be TRBD1 (5 bases). The ends were cut back, 2 bases at V and 3 bases at J, with 14 bases in the middle. There are 15 residues in the CDR3. CDR1 and CDR2 from the germline V gene are SEHNR and FQNEAQ (reference sequence). The CDR3 protein is CASSLIDSLLYEQYF. CDR3 in DNA: TGTGCCAGCAGCTTAATCGACAGCCTCCTCTACGAGCAGTACTTC.

This clonotype turned up a few times. The chain links TRBV6-5 to TRBJ2-4, with D perhaps matching TRBD1 (5 bases). The germline V gene has CDR1 MNHEY and CDR2 SVGAGI. The CDR3 consists of 15 residues. V was cut by 6 bases and J by 9 bases, with 21 bases left in between. The DNA for the CDR3 is TGTGCCAGCAGCCCAGGGAAGTTGACCATCGGCATTCAGTACTTC. The encoded protein is CASSPGKLTIGIQYF.

In this sample, this clonotype turned up a few times. CDR3 residues: CASSLGRAAGELFF. CDR3 DNA: TGTGCCAGCAGCTTAGGAAGGGCGGCCGGGGAGCTGTTTTTT. The V gene is TRBV7-8, the J gene TRBJ2-2; D gene ambiguous. V dropped 1 base and J dropped 6 bases, with 9 bases sitting between them. The CDR3 is made up of 14 amino acids. Germline CDR1 is SGHVS and CDR2 is FQNEAQ.

V usage is TRBV30 and J usage is TRBJ1-1, with 9 bases that match TRBD1. The CDR3 totals 14 residues. Unmatched junction bases numbered 5, after V lost 2 bases and J lost 4 bases. Per the germline V gene, CDR1 is GTSNPN and CDR2 is SVGIG (reference sequence). The CDR3 nucleotides are TGTGCCTGGAGTAAGGACAGGGGTATCACTGAAGCTTTCTTT. Translated, it gives CAWSKDRGITEAFF. The whole variable domain, filled in from reference TRBV30 and TRBJ1-1, reads SQTIHQWPATLVQPVGSPLSLECTVEGTSNPNLYWYRQAAGRGLQLLFYSVGIGQISSEVPQNLSASRPQDRQFILSSKKLLLSDSGFYLCAWSKDRGITEAFFGQGTRLTVV.

The chain joins TRBV29-1 to TRBJ2-7, with D perhaps TRBD1 or TRBD2 (5 bases each). In germline, CDR1 is SQVTM, CDR2 ANQGSEA. The CDR3 length is 12 residues. V was shortened by 0 bases and J by 9 bases, with 12 bases between the two germline ends. CDR3 loop: CSVEEDRGGQYF. Written as DNA, the CDR3 is TGCAGCGTTGAAGAGGATCGGGGCGGGCAGTACTTC.

In this sample, this clonotype turned up many times. The chain is built from TRBV27 and TRBJ2-1, with 7 positions matching TRBD2. The CDR3 totals 17 residues. Trimming at V came to 7 bases and at J to 9 bases, leaving 21 bases not matched to a gene. The germline gives CDR1 MNHEY, CDR2 SMNVEV (reference sequence). The CDR3 spells CASTYLPRREKRVEQFF. CDR3 nucleotides: TGTGCCAGCACTTACCTCCCTCGGCGGGAGAAGAGGGTTGAGCAGTTCTTC.

This clonotype appeared a few times. V and J are TRBV7-9 and TRBJ2-7; either TRBD1 or TRBD2 may fit D (5 bases each). Germline V gives CDR1 SEHNR, CDR2 FQNEAQ (reference sequence). Trimming left V 10 bases short and J 5 bases short, with 18 bases between. The CDR3 is 13 amino acids. The DNA of the CDR3 is TGTGCCACCGTCGGCGAGGGGAACAACGAGCAGTACTTC. This gives the protein CATVGEGNNEQYF.

V and J are TRBV5-1 and TRBJ2-7; TRBD1 matches at 9 bases. CDR1 is SGHRS and CDR2 is YFSETQ in the germline V gene. This CDR3 comprises 16 residues. V lost 3 bases, J lost 0 bases, and 7 bases stayed unmatched. The CDR3 is CASSYARDRDSYEQYF. The DNA for the CDR3 is TGCGCCAGCAGCTACGCTCGGGACAGGGACTCCTACGAGCAGTACTTC.

This clonotype was seen a few times. The chain employs TRBV4-1 and TRBJ2-7; 8 bases agree with TRBD1. V trimming: 1 base; J trimming: 2 bases; junction bases outside the gene matches: 1. Germline V gene data show CDR1 as MGHRA and CDR2 as YSYEKL. The CDR3 has 14 residues. CDR3 coding DNA: TGCGCCAGCAGCCAAGGCAGGGGGCCCTACGAGCAGTACTTC. Its translation is CASSQGRGPYEQYF.

The chain couples TRBV29-1 to TRBJ1-1, with D possibly being TRBD1 (6 bases). CDR1 SQVTM and CDR2 ANQGSEA come from the germline V gene. This CDR3 has 11 residues. V dropped 6 bases and J dropped 7 bases, with 12 bases sitting between them. This CDR3 reads CSVTGGNEAFF. CDR3 DNA: TGCAGCGTAACGGGGGGCAATGAAGCTTTCTTT. The whole variable domain, remainder taken from reference TRBV29-1 and TRBJ1-1, is SAVISQKPSRDICQRGTSLTIQCQVDSQVTMMFWYRQQPGQSLTLIATANQGSEATYESGFVIDKFPISRPNLTFSTLTVSNMSPEDSSIYLCSVTGGNEAFFGQGTRLTVV.

In DNA form, the CDR3 reads TGTGCCAGCAGCTCCCTTCGGGAGGGCAATGAGCAGTTCTTC. It yields the protein CASSSLREGNEQFF. The J gene is TRBJ2-1, the V gene TRBV7-9; 8 bases map to TRBD2. CDR3 length: 14 amino acids. With V trimmed by 4 bases and J by 6 bases, 5 bases remained unmatched. Germline CDR1 is SEHNR and CDR2 is FQNEAQ (reference sequence).